The 27 T cell receptor beta chains reported below all come from one sample, sequenced in a study of blood T cell repertoires in COVID-19. Measured with immunoSEQ multiplex PCR; TCRdb has only the in-frame clones, and not every one. The table has 200,000 to 300,000 clones, around nine tenths seen once. Sequencing was done on a sample of peripheral blood. Receptor source: a man under 40 with COVID-19, enrolled during active disease.

V is TRBV5-4 and J is TRBJ2-5; TRBD2 is a possible D gene (5 bases). The CDR3 runs to 15 residues. CDR1 is SGHNT and CDR2 is YYREEE in the germline V gene (reference sequence). Trimming removed 4 bases at V and 2 bases at J, with 15 bases between. CDR3 DNA: TGTGCCAGCAGCCCCCGCCTAGCCGGGCAAGAGACCCAGTACTTC. It is translated as CASSPRLAGQETQYF. The full variable domain, rest sourced from reference TRBV5-4 and TRBJ2-5, is ETGVTQSPTHLIKTRGQQVTLRCSSQSGHNTVSWYQQALGQGPQFIFQYYREEENGRGNFPPRFSGLQFPNYSSELNVNALELDDSALYLCASSPRLAGQETQYFGPGTRLLVL.

The chain joins TRBV3-1 (or the pseudogene TRBV3-2) to TRBJ2-6; no reliable D call. Trimming cost V 1 base and J 3 bases, with 7 bases left between them. Germline loops: CDR1 LGHDT, CDR2 YNNKEL (reference sequence). The length of the CDR3 is 15 residues. CDR3 DNA: TGTGCCAGCAGCCAAGGAACGGGTGGGGCCAACGTCCTGACTTTC. Its translation is CASSQGTGGANVLTF.

The chain carries TRBV19 and TRBJ1-2; 8 bases fit TRBD1. With 4 bases clipped from V and 3 bases from J, the junction kept 1 base outside the gene matches. There are 13 residues in the CDR3. CDR1 is LNHDA, CDR2 SQIVND, per germline (reference sequence). CDR3 coding DNA: TGTGCCAGTAGTAAGGACAGGGACTATGGCTACACCTTC. Its protein is CASSKDRDYGYTF.

The chain carries TRBV7-6 and TRBJ2-1, with 13 bases that match TRBD2. CDR1 is SGHVS, CDR2 FNYEAQ, per germline. V gave up 5 bases and J gave up 7 bases; unmatched junction bases: 8. The CDR3 runs to 16 residues. The CDR3 nucleotides read TGTGCCAGCAGCGCGACTAGCGGGGGGTCCTCGAATGAGCAGTTCTTC. Translated: CASSATSGGSSNEQFF.

The chain combines TRBV5-5 with TRBJ2-1; TRBD1 matches at 7 bases. Trimming took 1 base from V and 10 from J; bases not matched to a gene: 5. The CDR3 is made up of 13 amino acids. CDR1 and CDR2 from the germline V gene are SGHKS and YYEKEE (reference sequence). The CDR3 DNA sequence: TGTGCCAGCAGCTTGACAGGGGTAGGGGAGCAGTTCTTC. This translates into CASSLTGVGEQFF.

This chain joins TRBV9 and TRBJ2-2; the D gene is possibly TRBD2 (5 bases). The CDR3 is 13 amino acids. Germline loops: CDR1 SGDLS, CDR2 YYNGEE. Trimming pared 2 bases from V and 14 bases from J, leaving 16 bases between. CDR3 sequence (DNA): TGTGCCAGCAGCGTGGGCGGGTCCCAGGCCCTGTTTTTT. Translated, it gives CASSVGGSQALFF.

V gene TRBV11-2 combines with J gene TRBJ2-7, with 10 bases aligning to TRBD1. CDR3 length: 18 residues. J was trimmed by 2 bases and V by 3 bases; bases with no gene match: 13. Per the germline V gene, CDR1 is SGHAT and CDR2 is FQNNGV. CDR3 region: CASSLGMTGGFDPYEQYF. The CDR3 nucleotides read TGTGCCAGCAGCTTGGGAATGACAGGGGGCTTCGATCCCTACGAGCAGTACTTC.

The chain employs TRBV10-3 and TRBJ2-1, with 9 bases fitting TRBD1. The CDR3 runs 13 residues. Germline lookup yields CDR1 ENHRY and CDR2 SYGVKD. The J segment lost 5 bases and the V segment lost 8 bases, leaving 4 bases of the junction unmatched. This CDR3 reads CAIEGQGHNEQFF. CDR3 in DNA: TGTGCCATCGAGGGACAGGGCCACAATGAGCAGTTCTTC.

The CDR3 DNA is TGTGCCAGCAGCTCTACCCCGGGACAGAAAAACAATGAGCAGTTCTTC. This sequence encodes CASSSTPGQKNNEQFF. The V gene is TRBV7-3, the J gene TRBJ2-1; 7 nucleotides agree with TRBD1. V shed 4 bases, J shed 5 bases, and the junction held 11 bases outside the gene matches. The CDR3 is 16 residues long. Germline CDR1 and CDR2: SGHTA and FQGTGA.

V usage is TRBV6-5 and J usage is TRBJ2-6; D gene ambiguous. The CDR3 spans 15 residues. V was cut by 6 bases and J by 2 bases, with 11 bases left in between. Germline V gene sequence: CDR1 MNHEY, CDR2 SVGAGI. CDR3 nucleotide sequence: TGTGCCAGCAGCTCTACACAGCCTGGGGCCAACGTCCTGACTTTC. This encodes CASSSTQPGANVLTF.

The chain recombines TRBV7-9 with TRBJ1-5, with D maybe TRBD1 (6 bases). Trimming removed 7 bases at V and 0 bases at J, with 16 bases between. Germline values: CDR1 SEHNR, CDR2 FQNEAQ (reference sequence). CDR3 length: 16 residues. CDR3 nucleotides: TGTGCCAGCACTCCCAGGAGGGGGGGTAGCAATCAGCCCCAGCATTTT. Protein product: CASTPRRGGSNQPQHF. Variable domain in full (rest from reference TRBV7-9 and TRBJ1-5): DTGVSQNPRHKITKRGQNVTFRCDPISEHNRLYWYRQTLGQGPEFLTYFQNEAQLEKSRLLSDRFSAERPKGSFSTLEIQRTEQGDSAMYLCASTPRRGGSNQPQHFGDGTRLSIL.

The chain recombines TRBV5-4 with TRBJ2-6; 9 bases are a match to TRBD1. The CDR3 loop spans 16 amino acids. V trimming: 5 bases; J trimming: 2 bases; junction bases outside the gene matches: 5. The V gene's germline CDR1 is SGHNT and CDR2 YYREEE (reference sequence). The CDR3 bases are TGTGCCAGCAGAGGGACAGGGCCCACTGGGGCCAACGTCCTGACTTTC. It specifies CASRGTGPTGANVLTF.

The chain combines TRBV5-4 with TRBJ1-6, with D possibly TRBD1 on 5 matching bases. CDR3 size: 16 residues. Per the germline V gene, CDR1 is SGHNT and CDR2 is YYREEE (reference sequence). Trimming took off 0 bases at V and 7 bases at J, with 14 bases between the two ends. The CDR3, as DNA: TGTGCCAGCAGCTTGGCCTTCCAGGGCCTAAATTCACCCCTCCACTTT. It encodes CASSLAFQGLNSPLHF.

The V call is TRBV20-1, the J call TRBJ2-4; D is perhaps TRBD2 (6 bases). Trimming took off 3 bases at V and 12 bases at J, with 12 bases between the two ends. CDR3 length equals 11 residues. Germline loops: CDR1 DFQATT, CDR2 SNEGSKA (reference sequence). CDR3 sequence (DNA): TGCAGTGCTAGCGCGGGATTCGATCAGTACTTC. This codes for CSASAGFDQYF.

This clone has only one observation. The chain links TRBV18 to TRBJ1-1, with 9 bases aligning to TRBD1. The CDR3 runs to 14 residues. Trimming at V came to 3 bases and at J to 7 bases, leaving 6 bases not matched to a gene. Germline CDR1 and CDR2: KGHSH and LQKENI. In DNA, the CDR3 is TGTGCCAGCTCACCCAGGACAGGGGTAATTGAAGCTTTCTTT. This codes for CASSPRTGVIEAFF.

The chain recombines TRBV4-1 with TRBJ1-6, with 7 bases matching TRBD1. V shed 1 base, J shed 7 bases, and the junction held 7 bases outside the gene matches. CDR1 MGHRA and CDR2 YSYEKL come from the germline V gene. CDR3 size: 16 residues. Here the CDR3 DNA reads TGCGCCAGCAGCCAAGCAGCGACAGGGAAGAATTCACCCCTCCACTTT. Translating gives CASSQAATGKNSPLHF.

The V gene is TRBV7-3, the J gene TRBJ2-3; D possibly corresponds to TRBD2 (5 bases). The V gene lost 5 bases and the J gene lost 0 bases, with 9 bases spanning the gap. The CDR3 sequence is 14 residues long. Germline CDR1 reads SGHTA; CDR2 reads FQGTGA. This CDR3 reads CASSTSGSTDTQYF. The CDR3 DNA reads as TGTGCCAGCAGCACATCGGGGAGCACAGATACGCAGTATTTT.

This chain joins TRBV5-6 and TRBJ2-5; possibly TRBD1 for D (6 bases). CDR3 length: 14 amino acids. CDR1 and CDR2 (germline): SGHDT, YYEEEE. The V end was cut by 4 bases, the J end by 7 bases, with 17 bases between. CDR3 residues: CASSRGTGKGTQYF. DNA for the CDR3: TGTGCCAGCAGCCGTGGTACAGGGAAGGGGACCCAGTACTTC.

The rearrangement links TRBV5-6 to TRBJ1-1, with 7 bases aligning to TRBD1. The CDR3 spans 15 residues. CDR1 SGHDT and CDR2 YYEEEE come from the germline V gene. The junction had 10 bases not matched to a gene; V was cut back by 4 bases and J by 4 bases. CDR3 nucleotides: TGTGCCAGCAGCAGTATTAAGGCAGGGGGCACTGAAGCTTTCTTT. Protein product: CASSSIKAGGTEAFF.

The sample holds one count of this clone. The rearrangement uses TRBV19 and TRBJ2-7, with D possibly being TRBD1 (5 bases). The CDR3 extends over 14 amino acids. Per the germline V gene, CDR1 is LNHDA and CDR2 is SQIVND (reference sequence). V was pared by 3 bases and J by 1 base, with 10 bases between. CDR3 in amino acids: CASSIIGQSYEQYF. In nucleotides, the CDR3 is TGTGCCAGTAGTATCATAGGACAATCCTACGAGCAGTACTTC.

The chain is built from TRBV6-5 and TRBJ1-1; D may be TRBD1 (6 bases). This CDR3 has 15 residues. Between the trimmed V and J ends, which lost 6 bases and 3 bases, there was a span of 17 bases. The germline V gene encodes CDR1 MNHEY and CDR2 SVGAGI. CDR3 coding DNA: TGTGCCAGCAGCGCCCAGGGGAATTCTGACACTGAAGCTTTCTTT. The encoded protein is CASSAQGNSDTEAFF.

This chain uses TRBV5-4 with TRBJ2-1; no reliable D call. CDR3 size: 11 residues. CDR1 SGHNT and CDR2 YYREEE come from the germline V gene (reference sequence). The V gene lost 6 bases and the J gene lost 1 base, with 2 bases spanning the gap. The CDR3: CASTSYNEQFF. The DNA of the CDR3 is TGTGCCAGCACGTCCTACAATGAGCAGTTCTTC.

The chain carries TRBV6-4 and TRBJ1-5; D uncertain. Germline CDR1 reads MRHNA; CDR2 reads SNTAGT. The CDR3 sequence is 15 residues long. The V and J ends lost 0 bases and 6 bases respectively, with 12 bases between them. CDR3 sequence reads: CASSDSRRDFQPQHF. For the CDR3, the DNA is TGTGCCAGCAGTGACTCGCGGCGGGATTTTCAGCCCCAGCATTTT.

The rearrangement links TRBV5-1 to TRBJ1-4, with a weak D call TRBD1 (6 bases). There are 15 residues in the CDR3. V dropped 0 bases and J dropped 7 bases, with 13 bases sitting between them. The germline CDR1 and CDR2 sequences are SGHRS and YFSETQ. CDR3 DNA sequence: TGCGCCAGCAGCTTGGGTCCCAGGGGAAGTGAAAAACTGTTTTTT. It yields the protein CASSLGPRGSEKLFF.

V gene TRBV14 combines with J gene TRBJ2-3; 11 bases line up with TRBD2. CDR3 length: 16 amino acids. After removal of 0 bases from V and 4 bases from J, the junction contained 3 bases not matched to a gene. Germline CDR1 reads SGHDN; CDR2 reads FVKESK. CDR3 sequence: CASSQELAGGPDTQYF. For the CDR3, the DNA is TGTGCCAGCAGCCAAGAGTTAGCGGGGGGGCCAGATACGCAGTATTTT.

V and J are TRBV10-2 and TRBJ2-3, with 10 bases aligning to TRBD1. Per germline, CDR1 WSHSY and CDR2 SAAADI. V lost 6 bases to trimming and J lost 3 bases; unmatched junction nucleotides: 9. This CDR3 is 16 amino acids long. The CDR3 DNA is TGCGCCAGCAGCAGGACAGGGGGGTTTGAGACAGATACGCAGTATTTT. The encoded protein is CASSRTGGFETDTQYF.

This rearrangement joins TRBV3-1 (or the pseudogene TRBV3-2) to TRBJ2-5; 12 nucleotides align to TRBD2. In germline, CDR1 is LGHDT, CDR2 YNNKEL (reference sequence). The junction had 9 bases not matched to a gene; V was cut back by 3 bases and J by 7 bases. There are 16 residues in the CDR3. The CDR3 region has the DNA TGTGCCAGCAGCCAGGGACTAGCGGGCCTGAGTGGGACCCAGTACTTC. Translating gives CASSQGLAGLSGTQYF.